This TCR beta chain emerged from a study of cytotoxic CD8 clonotypes in ibrutinib-treated CLL. This clone occurred a few times. Profiled with immunoSEQ multiplex PCR; TCRdb holds only in-frame clones, not every one. This sample has around 140,000 clones, with 76% found just once. The sequence derives from a human donor with chronic lymphocytic leukemia. The material was PBMCs, obtained after 24 months of ibrutinib treatment.

In nucleotides, the CDR3 is TGTGCCAGCAGCCCCCTTAAGTCGGGGGTCACTGAAGCTTTCTTT. This sequence encodes CASSPLKSGVTEAFF. The chain employs TRBV27 and TRBJ1-1; perhaps TRBD1 as D (5 bases). In germline, CDR1 is MNHEY, CDR2 SMNVEV (reference sequence). The CDR3 totals 15 residues. V lost 6 bases and J 4 bases, leaving 18 bases between the germline ends.